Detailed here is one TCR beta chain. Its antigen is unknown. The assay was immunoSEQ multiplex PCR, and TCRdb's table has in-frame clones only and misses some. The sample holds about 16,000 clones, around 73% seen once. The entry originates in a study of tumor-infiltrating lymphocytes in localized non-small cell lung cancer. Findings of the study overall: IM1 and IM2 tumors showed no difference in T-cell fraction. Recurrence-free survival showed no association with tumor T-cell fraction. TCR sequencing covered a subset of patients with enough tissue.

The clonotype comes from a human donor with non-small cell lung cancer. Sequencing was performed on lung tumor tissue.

This CDR3 reads CASSPPVSYEQYF. CDR3 coding DNA: TGTGCCAGCAGCCCACCGGTTTCCTACGAGCAGTACTTC. The chain has TRBV6-5 and TRBJ2-5; D remains unclear. The J call may be in error: the DNA end matches TRBJ2-7 better. The CDR3 runs to 13 residues. Germline V gene data show CDR1 as MNHEY and CDR2 as SVGAGI.